This T cell receptor beta chain is drawn from a study of blood T cell repertoires in COVID-19. Data came from immunoSEQ multiplex PCR; TCRdb stores just in-frame clones and leaves some out. The sample records about 180,000 clones, 70% to 90% being singletons. The specimen was peripheral blood. The clonotype comes from a woman aged 25 to 39 with acute or convalescent COVID-19.

The chain's CDR3 is CASSLMGGFGTGELFF. The CDR3 nucleotides are TGTGCCAGCAGCTTAATGGGAGGGTTTGGCACCGGGGAGCTGTTTTTT. This chain uses TRBV5-6 with TRBJ2-2; TRBD2 aligns across 7 bases. The CDR3 covers 16 residues. Germline CDR1 is SGHDT and CDR2 is YYEEEE. J was trimmed by 4 bases and V by 2 bases; bases with no gene match: 8.